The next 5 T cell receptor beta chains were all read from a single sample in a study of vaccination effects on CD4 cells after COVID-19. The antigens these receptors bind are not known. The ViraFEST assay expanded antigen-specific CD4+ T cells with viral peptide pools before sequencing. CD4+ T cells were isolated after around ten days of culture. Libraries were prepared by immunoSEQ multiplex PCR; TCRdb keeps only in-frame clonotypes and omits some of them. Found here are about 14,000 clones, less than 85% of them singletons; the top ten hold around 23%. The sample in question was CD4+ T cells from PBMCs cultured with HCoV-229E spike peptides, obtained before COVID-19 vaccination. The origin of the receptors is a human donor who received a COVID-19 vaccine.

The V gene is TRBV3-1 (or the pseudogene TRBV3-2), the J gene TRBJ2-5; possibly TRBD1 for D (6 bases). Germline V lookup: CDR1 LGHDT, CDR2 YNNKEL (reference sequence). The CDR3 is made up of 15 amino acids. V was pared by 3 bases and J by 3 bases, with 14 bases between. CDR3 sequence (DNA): TGTGCCAGCAGCCACCTTGTACAGGGCAAAGAGACCCAGTACTTC. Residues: CASSHLVQGKETQYF.

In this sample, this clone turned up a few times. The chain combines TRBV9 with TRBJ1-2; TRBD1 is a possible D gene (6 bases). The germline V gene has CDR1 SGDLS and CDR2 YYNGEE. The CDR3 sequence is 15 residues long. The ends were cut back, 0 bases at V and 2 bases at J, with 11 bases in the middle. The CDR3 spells CASSVAGGANYGYTF. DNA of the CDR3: TGTGCCAGCAGCGTAGCTGGGGGGGCGAACTATGGCTACACCTTC.

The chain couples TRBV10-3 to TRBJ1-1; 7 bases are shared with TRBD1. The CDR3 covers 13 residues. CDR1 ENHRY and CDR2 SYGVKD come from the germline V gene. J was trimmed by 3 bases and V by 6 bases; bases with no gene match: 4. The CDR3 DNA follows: TGTGCCATCAGAGCCGACAGGGACACTGAAGCTTTCTTT. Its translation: CAIRADRDTEAFF.

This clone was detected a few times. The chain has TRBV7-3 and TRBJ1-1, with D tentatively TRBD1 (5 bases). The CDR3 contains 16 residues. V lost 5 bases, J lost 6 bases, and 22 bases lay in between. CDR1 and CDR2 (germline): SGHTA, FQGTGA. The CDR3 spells CASSPGAGARGAEAFF. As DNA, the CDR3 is TGTGCCAGCAGCCCCGGGGCCGGGGCAAGGGGCGCTGAAGCTTTCTTT.

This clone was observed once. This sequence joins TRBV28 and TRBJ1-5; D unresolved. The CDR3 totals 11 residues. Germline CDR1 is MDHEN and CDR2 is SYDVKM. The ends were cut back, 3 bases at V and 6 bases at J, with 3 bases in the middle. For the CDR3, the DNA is TGTGCCAGCAGTTTCGGTCAGCCCCAGCATTTT. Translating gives CASSFGQPQHF.